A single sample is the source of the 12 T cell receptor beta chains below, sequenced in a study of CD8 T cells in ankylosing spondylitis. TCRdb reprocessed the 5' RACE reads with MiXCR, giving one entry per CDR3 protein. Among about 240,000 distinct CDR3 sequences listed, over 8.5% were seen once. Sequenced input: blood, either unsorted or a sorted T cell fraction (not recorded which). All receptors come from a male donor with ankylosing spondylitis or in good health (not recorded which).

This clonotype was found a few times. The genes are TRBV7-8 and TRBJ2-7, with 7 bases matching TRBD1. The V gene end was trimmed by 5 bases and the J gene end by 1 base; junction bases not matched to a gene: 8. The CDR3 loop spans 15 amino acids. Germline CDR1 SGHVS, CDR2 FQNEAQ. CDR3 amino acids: CASSPRTGDSYEQYF. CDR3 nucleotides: TGTGCCAGCAGCCCACGAACAGGGGATTCCTACGAGCAGTACTTC.

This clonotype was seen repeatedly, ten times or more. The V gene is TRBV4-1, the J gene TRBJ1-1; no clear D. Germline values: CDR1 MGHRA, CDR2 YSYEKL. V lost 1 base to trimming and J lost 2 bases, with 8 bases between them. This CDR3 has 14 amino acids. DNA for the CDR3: TGCGCCAGCAGCCAAGTGAAGGGCAACACTGAAGCTTTCTTT. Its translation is CASSQVKGNTEAFF.

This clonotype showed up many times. The CDR3 sequence is CATSDGMNTEAFF. DNA of the CDR3: TGCGCCACCTCTGACGGGATGAACACTGAAGCTTTCTTT. The chain is built from TRBV10-2 and TRBJ1-1; D not resolved. The V and J ends lost 10 bases and 0 bases respectively, with 12 bases between them. CDR1 WSHSY and CDR2 SAAADI come from the germline V gene. This CDR3 comprises 13 residues.

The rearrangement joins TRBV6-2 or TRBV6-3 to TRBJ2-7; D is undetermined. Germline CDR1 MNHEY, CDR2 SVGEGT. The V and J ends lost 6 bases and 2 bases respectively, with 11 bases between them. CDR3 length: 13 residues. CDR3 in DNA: TGTGCCAGCAGCGGACCGTTACCCTACGAGCAGTACTTC. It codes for CASSGPLPYEQYF.

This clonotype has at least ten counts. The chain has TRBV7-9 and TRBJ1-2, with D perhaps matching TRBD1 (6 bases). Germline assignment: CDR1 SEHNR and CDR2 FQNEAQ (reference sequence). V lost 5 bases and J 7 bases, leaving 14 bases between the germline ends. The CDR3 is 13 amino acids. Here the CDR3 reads CASSHGGRAGYTF. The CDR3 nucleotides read TGTGCCAGCAGCCATGGGGGCAGGGCTGGCTACACCTTC.

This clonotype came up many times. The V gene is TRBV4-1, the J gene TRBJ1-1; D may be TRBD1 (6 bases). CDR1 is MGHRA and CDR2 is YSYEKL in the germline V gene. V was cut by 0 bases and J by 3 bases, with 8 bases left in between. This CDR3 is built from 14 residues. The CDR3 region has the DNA TGCGCCAGCAGCCAAGATAGGACAGACACTGAAGCTTTCTTT. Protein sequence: CASSQDRTDTEAFF.

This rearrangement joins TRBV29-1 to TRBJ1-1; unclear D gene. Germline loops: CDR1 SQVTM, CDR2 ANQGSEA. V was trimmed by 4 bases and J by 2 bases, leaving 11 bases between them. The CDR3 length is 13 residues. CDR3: CSVGRQFNTEAFF. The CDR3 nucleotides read TGCAGCGTTGGAAGGCAGTTTAACACTGAAGCTTTCTTT.

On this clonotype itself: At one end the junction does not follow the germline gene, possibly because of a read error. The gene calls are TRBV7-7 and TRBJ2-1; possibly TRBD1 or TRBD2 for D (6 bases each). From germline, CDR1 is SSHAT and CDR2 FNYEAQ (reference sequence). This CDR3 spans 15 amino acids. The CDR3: CASSFQGGPGGEQFF. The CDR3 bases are TGTGCTAGCAGCTTCCAAGGGGGGCCCGGAGGTGAGCAGTTCTTC.

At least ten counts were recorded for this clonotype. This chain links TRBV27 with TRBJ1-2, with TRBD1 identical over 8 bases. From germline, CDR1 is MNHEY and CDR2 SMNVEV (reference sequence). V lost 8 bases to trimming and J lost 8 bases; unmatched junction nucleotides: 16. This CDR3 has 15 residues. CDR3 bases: TGTGCCAGCGCTCCTCACACAGGGGGTAGGGGCGGCTACACCTTC. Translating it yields CASAPHTGGRGGYTF.

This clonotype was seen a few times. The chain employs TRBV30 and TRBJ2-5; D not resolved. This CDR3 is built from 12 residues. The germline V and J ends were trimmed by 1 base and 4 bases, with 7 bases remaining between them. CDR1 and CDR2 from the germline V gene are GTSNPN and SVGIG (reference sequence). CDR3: CAWSAKVETQYF. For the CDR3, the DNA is TGTGCCTGGAGTGCCAAAGTAGAGACCCAGTACTTC.

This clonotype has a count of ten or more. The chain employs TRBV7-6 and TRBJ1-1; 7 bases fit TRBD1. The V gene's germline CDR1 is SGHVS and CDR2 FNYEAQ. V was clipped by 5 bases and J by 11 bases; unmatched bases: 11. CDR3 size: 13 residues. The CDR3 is CASSLTGPTRAFF. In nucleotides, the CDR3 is TGTGCCAGCAGCCTGACAGGGCCGACTAGGGCTTTCTTT.

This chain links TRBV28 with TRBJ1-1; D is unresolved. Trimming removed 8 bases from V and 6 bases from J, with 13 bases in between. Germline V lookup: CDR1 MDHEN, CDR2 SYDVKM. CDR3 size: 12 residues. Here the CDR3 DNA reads TGTGCCAGCCACAACTGGACCCCTGAAGCTTTCTTT. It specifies CASHNWTPEAFF. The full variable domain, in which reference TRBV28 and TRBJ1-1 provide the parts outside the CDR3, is DVKVTQSSRYLVKRTGEKVFLECVQDMDHENMFWYRQDPGLGLRLIYFSYDVKMKEKGDIPEGYSVSREKKERFSLILESASTNQTSMYLCASHNWTPEAFFGQGTRLTVV.